The TCR beta chain under discussion was sequenced for a study of T cells in women clearing cervical HPV infection. Study information: Cases were women with histologically confirmed HPV16-related CIN3 or worse, including a couple of invasive cancers. Controls' single incident HPV16 infection cleared within 12 months without precancer. For cases, blood was sampled a median about 160 days after lesion detection, interquartile range roughly 90 to 210 days.

Concerning this clone itself: The observed sequence ends 3 residues before the CDR3 terminus, with the missing tail filled in from the germline J gene.

MY09/MY11 PCR detected cervical HPV DNA; dot-blot assigned genotypes. Method: immunoSEQ multiplex PCR; TCRdb's copy keeps in-frame clones and lacks some. The table lists approximately 39,000 clones. From germline, CDR1 is SNHLY and CDR2 FYNNEI. This CDR3 spans 15 amino acids. The germline V and J ends were trimmed by 4 bases and 6 bases, with 16 bases remaining between them. Sequenced sample: blood buffy coat. The chain employs TRBV2 and TRBJ1-5; no definite D call. The TCR originated in a woman between 18 and 69 years old with a cervical HPV16 infection that either progressed to CIN3+ or cleared (not recorded which). The CDR3 region is CASSVDSNIGQPQHF. The CDR3 DNA, read in part, is TGTGCCAGCAGTGTGGACTCGAATATAGGTCAGCCC.